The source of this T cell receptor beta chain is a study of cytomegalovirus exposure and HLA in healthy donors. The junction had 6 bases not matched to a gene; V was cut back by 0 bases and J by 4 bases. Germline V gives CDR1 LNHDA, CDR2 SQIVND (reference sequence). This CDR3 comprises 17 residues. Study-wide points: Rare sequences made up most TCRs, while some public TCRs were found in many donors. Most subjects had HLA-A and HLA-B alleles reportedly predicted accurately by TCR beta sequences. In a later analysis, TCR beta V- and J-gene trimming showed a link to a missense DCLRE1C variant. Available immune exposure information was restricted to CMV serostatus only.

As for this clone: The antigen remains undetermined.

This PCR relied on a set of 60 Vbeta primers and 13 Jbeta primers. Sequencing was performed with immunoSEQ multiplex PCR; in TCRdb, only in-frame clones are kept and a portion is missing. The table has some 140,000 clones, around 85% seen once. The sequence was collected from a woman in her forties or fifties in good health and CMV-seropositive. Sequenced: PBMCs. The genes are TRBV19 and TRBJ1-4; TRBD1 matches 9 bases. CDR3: CASSIDLWTGVNEKLFF. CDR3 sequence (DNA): TGTGCCAGTAGTATAGATCTTTGGACAGGGGTTAATGAAAAACTGTTTTTT.